This T cell receptor (beta chain) was sequenced for a study of blood T cell repertoires in COVID-19. Per the germline V gene, CDR1 is SGHNT and CDR2 is YENEEA. This CDR3 has 15 residues. V lost 1 base to trimming and J lost 2 bases, with 9 bases between them. Clones were sequenced by immunoSEQ multiplex PCR, and TCRdb holds only the in-frame ones, with some missing. The sample lists some 55,000 clones, over 80% seen once, with about 2% in the top ten. The sample taken for sequencing was peripheral blood. V usage is TRBV11-3 and J usage is TRBJ1-3; D is ambiguous. This clonotype originated in a woman aged 60 to 75 with acute or convalescent COVID-19. CDR3 nucleotides: TGTGCCAGCAGCTTAGGAGCTACAGCTGGAAACACCATATATTTT. This encodes CASSLGATAGNTIYF.